Following are 4 T cell receptor beta chains from one sample sequenced in a study of Ad26.COV2.S vaccination and SARS-CoV-2 variants. This sample's treatment: 19 received Ad26.COV2.S at low or high dose, single or two shots; a few received placebo; per-sample allocation not given. Samples were taken on day 63 after the first vaccine or placebo injection. The method was immunoSEQ multiplex PCR; TCRdb's version includes in-frame clones alone and lacks a portion of them. The data hold about 410,000 clones, with more than 85% observed a single time. This sample comprised peripheral blood, obtained in a trial of Ad26.COV2.S vaccine versus placebo. These receptors originate from a person between 18 and 60 years old who received the Ad26.COV2.S COVID-19 vaccine or a placebo.

The chain uses TRBV7-9 and TRBJ1-3; a weak D match, TRBD1 (6 bases). The germline CDR1 and CDR2 sequences are SEHNR and FQNEAQ (reference sequence). The CDR3 extends over 16 amino acids. The V and J ends lost 3 bases and 2 bases respectively, with 14 bases between them. The CDR3 DNA reads TGTGCCAGCAGCTTGGACAGCCCGAGGGCTGGAAACACCATATATTTT. Protein: CASSLDSPRAGNTIYF.

The chain recombines TRBV27 with TRBJ1-5; D gene unclear. The germline gives CDR1 MNHEY, CDR2 SMNVEV (reference sequence). This CDR3 is built from 14 residues. The V and J ends lost 0 bases and 9 bases respectively, with 12 bases between them. The CDR3 DNA reads TGTGCCAGCAGTTTATCTTCAGGAGCCGCGCCCCAGCATTTT. It codes for CASSLSSGAAPQHF.

V and J are TRBV5-6 and TRBJ2-7; 10 nucleotides align to TRBD1. The ends lost 5 bases at V and 2 bases at J; junction bases unmatched: 4. Per the germline V gene, CDR1 is SGHDT and CDR2 is YYEEEE. There are 14 residues in the CDR3. For the CDR3, the DNA is TGTGCCAGCAGGTCCGGGACAGGGGCCTACGAGCAGTACTTC. This sequence encodes CASRSGTGAYEQYF.

The rearrangement joins TRBV5-1 to TRBJ2-1, with D hard to call. The germline V gene encodes CDR1 SGHRS and CDR2 YFSETQ. The V and J ends lost 1 base and 2 bases respectively, with 7 bases between them. The CDR3 sequence is 14 residues long. CDR3 residues: CASSLFSAYNEQFF. DNA for the CDR3: TGCGCCAGCAGCTTGTTCAGTGCCTACAATGAGCAGTTCTTC.